The 25 T cell receptor beta chains presented below share a single source sample, sequenced in a study of vaccination effects on CD4 cells after COVID-19. Sequencing was preceded by expansion of antigen-specific CD4+ T cells with viral peptide pools in the ViraFEST assay. Once cultured for roughly 10 days, the cells underwent separation to obtain CD4+ T cells. The vaccine given was either BNT162b2 or mRNA-1273, in two doses. Their antigens remain unidentified. Sequencing was performed with immunoSEQ multiplex PCR; in TCRdb, only in-frame clones are kept and a portion is missing. The table includes fewer than 85,000 clones, 76% detected once. Sequences were derived from CD4+ T cells from PBMCs cultured with HCoV-OC43 spike peptides, sampled after COVID-19 vaccination. The subset here: HCoV-OC43 spike overlapping peptide pool stimulation. The receptors were sampled from a human donor who received a COVID-19 vaccine.

The rearrangement links TRBV2 to TRBJ2-7; 9 nucleotides line up with TRBD1. The CDR3 contains 12 residues. Per germline, CDR1 SNHLY and CDR2 FYNNEI. V lost 6 bases, J lost 6 bases, and 3 bases stayed unmatched. CDR3: CASSNRGPEQYV. CDR3 nucleotides: TGTGCCAGCAGCAACAGGGGGCCCGAGCAGTACGTC.

J is TRBJ1-2 and V is TRBV5-1, with D possibly matching TRBD1 (5 bases). The CDR3 runs to 14 residues. V gave up 4 bases and J gave up 3 bases, with 13 bases separating them. Germline CDR1 SGHRS, CDR2 YFSETQ. The CDR3 protein is CASSPGRVDYGYTF. The DNA of the CDR3 is TGCGCCAGCAGCCCCGGCAGGGTTGACTATGGCTACACCTTC.

The rearrangement links TRBV28 to TRBJ2-2; 11 bases match TRBD1. Germline V gene sequence: CDR1 MDHEN, CDR2 SYDVKM. V was clipped by 7 bases and J by 6 bases; unmatched bases: 10. This CDR3 is built from 16 residues. The CDR3: CASTDTQGQGAGELFF. DNA for the CDR3: TGTGCCAGCACCGACACCCAGGGACAGGGGGCCGGGGAGCTGTTTTTT.

The chain uses TRBV28 and TRBJ2-5; D remains unclear. Germline loops: CDR1 MDHEN, CDR2 SYDVKM. The CDR3 has 13 residues. V lost 7 bases and J 5 bases, leaving 14 bases between the germline ends. CDR3 in amino acids: CASKDIIRETQYF. In DNA form, the CDR3 reads TGTGCCAGCAAAGATATCATACGGGAGACCCAGTACTTC.

The chain combines TRBV6-5 with TRBJ1-2; possible D gene TRBD1, 6 bases. The CDR3 extends over 13 amino acids. V lost 7 bases and J lost 8, with 17 bases in between. The V gene's germline CDR1 is MNHEY and CDR2 SVGAGI. As DNA, the CDR3 is TGTGCCAGCACCAATCCAGGGGCGCGGGGCTACACCTTC. Amino acids: CASTNPGARGYTF.

This sequence joins TRBV6-5 and TRBJ1-1; TRBD1 might be the D (6 bases). Trimming left V 5 bases short and J 4 bases short, with 11 bases between. In germline, CDR1 is MNHEY, CDR2 SVGAGI. CDR3 length: 13 amino acids. CDR3 coding DNA: TGTGCCAGCAGTCTGGGGGCGGTCACTGAAGCTTTCTTT. The encoded protein is CASSLGAVTEAFF.

V gene TRBV7-3 combines with J gene TRBJ1-1; D ambiguous. Between the trimmed V and J ends, which lost 4 bases and 1 base, there was a span of 7 bases. The CDR3 covers 13 residues. Per germline, CDR1 SGHTA and CDR2 FQGTGA. CDR3 in amino acids: CASSSRANTEAFF. CDR3 in DNA: TGTGCCAGCAGCTCCCGAGCGAACACTGAAGCTTTCTTT.

V usage is TRBV18 and J usage is TRBJ1-1; 8 positions match TRBD1. The J segment lost 10 bases and the V segment lost 5 bases, leaving 12 bases of the junction unmatched. There are 14 residues in the CDR3. Germline V CDR1 and CDR2: KGHSH, LQKENI. The CDR3 reads CASSGTGQDLGAFF. The CDR3 nucleotides read TGTGCCAGCTCAGGTACGGGACAGGATTTAGGAGCTTTCTTT.

The chain links TRBV5-1 to TRBJ2-2; 10 bases are a match to TRBD2. The CDR3 runs 16 residues. Germline V gene lookup returns CDR1 SGHRS and CDR2 YFSETQ. J lost 7 bases, V lost 2 bases, and 8 bases had no gene match. CDR3 nucleotides: TGCGCCAGCAGCTTACCGGGACTAGCGACCGGCGGGGAGCTGTTTTTT. Its translation: CASSLPGLATGGELFF. The complete variable domain, with remaining parts taken from reference TRBV5-1 and TRBJ2-2, reads KAGVTQTPRYLIKTRGQQVTLSCSPISGHRSVSWYQQTPGQGLQFLFEYFSETQRNKGNFPGRFSGRQFSNSRSEMNVSTLELGDSALYLCASSLPGLATGGELFFGEGSRLTVL.

This clone was detected once. The rearrangement joins TRBV3-1 (or the pseudogene TRBV3-2) to TRBJ1-5; the D gene is possibly TRBD1 (6 bases). The CDR3 length is 18 residues. Trimming removed 3 bases from V and 0 bases from J, with 18 bases in between. Germline CDR1 reads LGHDT; CDR2 reads YNNKEL (reference sequence). The CDR3, as DNA: TGTGCCAGCAGCCACCCATGGGACAACGGTACTAGCAATCAGCCCCAGCATTTT. It codes for CASSHPWDNGTSNQPQHF.

V usage is TRBV14 and J usage is TRBJ1-5, with D uncertain. V was pared by 0 bases and J by 0 bases, with 9 bases between. Germline V gene data show CDR1 as SGHDN and CDR2 as FVKESK. The CDR3 covers 16 residues. The CDR3, as DNA: TGTGCCAGCAGCCAAGATCTCGGGGTTAGCAATCAGCCCCAGCATTTT. This translates into CASSQDLGVSNQPQHF.

The rearrangement links TRBV10-3 to TRBJ2-3; weak D call: TRBD2 (6 bases). The V and J ends lost 1 base and 3 bases respectively, with 14 bases between them. The CDR3 sequence is 16 residues long. The germline CDR1 and CDR2 sequences are ENHRY and SYGVKD. Here the CDR3 reads CAISELGGTPTDTQYF. CDR3 in DNA: TGTGCCATCAGTGAGTTGGGTGGGACTCCGACAGATACGCAGTATTTT.

J is TRBJ1-2 and V is TRBV28; possibly TRBD1 for D (5 bases). The ends were cut back, 6 bases at V and 5 bases at J, with 10 bases in the middle. The CDR3 runs to 12 residues. CDR1 and CDR2 from the germline V gene are MDHEN and SYDVKM. As DNA, the CDR3 is TGTGCCAGCAGGTTGGGGGAATATGGCTACACCTTC. Protein product: CASRLGEYGYTF.

The chain is built from TRBV5-6 and TRBJ2-3; TRBD1 agrees at 8 bases. With 4 bases clipped from V and 4 bases from J, the junction kept 5 bases outside the gene matches. Germline-derived CDR1 and CDR2 are SGHDT and YYEEEE. This CDR3 spans 14 amino acids. CDR3 residues: CASSPGQGSDTQYF. The CDR3 DNA is TGTGCCAGCAGCCCCGGACAGGGATCAGATACGCAGTATTTT.

V and J are TRBV18 and TRBJ1-2; D remains ambiguous. CDR1 KGHSH and CDR2 LQKENI come from the germline V gene. There are 15 residues in the CDR3. Trimming took 5 bases from V and 4 from J, leaving 17 bases between them. This CDR3 is CASSDSTAEVYGYTF. For the CDR3, the DNA is TGTGCCAGCTCAGATAGCACAGCGGAAGTCTATGGCTACACCTTC.

A single count supports this clone. J is TRBJ2-7 and V is TRBV11-2; D ambiguous. Germline V gene sequence: CDR1 SGHAT, CDR2 FQNNGV. Deletions cut 4 bases from V and 3 bases from J, with 10 bases between. CDR3 length equals 13 residues. CDR3 amino acids: CASSSNIIYEQYV. CDR3 DNA sequence: TGTGCCAGCAGCTCGAACATAATCTACGAGCAGTACGTC.

The chain couples TRBV6-5 to TRBJ2-1; 12 nucleotides match TRBD2. Germline CDR1 reads MNHEY; CDR2 reads SVGAGI. V lost 2 bases to trimming and J lost 7 bases; unmatched junction nucleotides: 6. CDR3 length: 16 residues. The CDR3 loop is CASSYHRTSGDNEQFF. CDR3 bases: TGTGCCAGCAGTTACCATAGGACTAGCGGGGATAATGAGCAGTTCTTC.

The chain carries TRBV6-6 and TRBJ2-2; D might be TRBD2 (6 bases). Germline values: CDR1 MNHNY, CDR2 SVGAGI (reference sequence). The CDR3 extends over 14 amino acids. V lost 1 base, J lost 3 bases, and 6 bases lay in between. The CDR3 DNA is TGTGCCAGCAGTTACTGGGGGGACACCGGGGAGCTGTTTTTT. Amino acid sequence: CASSYWGDTGELFF.

The chain joins TRBV30 to TRBJ1-2; 8 bases fit TRBD1. From germline, CDR1 is GTSNPN and CDR2 SVGIG (reference sequence). V lost 4 bases and J lost 5; bases outside the gene matches: 12. This CDR3 is built from 15 residues. CDR3 sequence reads: CAWNKPGQVIYGYTF. For the CDR3, the DNA is TGTGCCTGGAATAAACCGGGACAGGTCATTTATGGCTACACCTTC.

The chain employs TRBV18 and TRBJ2-3, with D possibly being TRBD1 (5 bases). From germline, CDR1 is KGHSH and CDR2 LQKENI. Trimming removed 3 bases at V and 3 bases at J, with 10 bases between. The CDR3 has 14 amino acids. The CDR3 reads CASSPPTVTDTQYF. The CDR3 nucleotides read TGTGCCAGCTCACCGCCGACAGTAACAGATACGCAGTATTTT.

This chain links TRBV2 with TRBJ2-3; D gene unclear. V was clipped by 6 bases and J by 4 bases, with 8 bases between them. The CDR3 extends over 12 amino acids. The germline gives CDR1 SNHLY, CDR2 FYNNEI. CDR3 sequence reads: CASRYTPDTQYF. CDR3 bases: TGTGCCAGCAGATACACCCCAGATACGCAGTATTTT.

The rearrangement links TRBV10-1 to TRBJ2-2, with TRBD1 as a possible D gene (6 bases). The CDR3 contains 14 residues. V gave up 6 bases and J gave up 4 bases, with 12 bases separating them. The V gene's germline CDR1 is WNHNN and CDR2 SYGVQD (reference sequence). CDR3 nucleotide sequence: TGCGCCAGCAGAGAACAGGGATCCACCGGGGAGCTGTTTTTT. Translated, it gives CASREQGSTGELFF.

The V and J genes are TRBV7-3 and TRBJ2-1, with D maybe TRBD1 (6 bases). The CDR3 is 15 amino acids. Germline V CDR1 and CDR2: SGHTA, FQGTGA. The V end lost 5 bases, the J end lost 7 bases, and 18 bases lay between the germline ends. CDR3 nucleotides: TGTGCCAGCAGCGTAGAACCAGGGACACTGAATGAGCAGTTCTTC. The encoded protein is CASSVEPGTLNEQFF.

The rearrangement joins TRBV7-8 to TRBJ2-3, with 10 nucleotides matching TRBD2. From germline, CDR1 is SGHVS and CDR2 FQNEAQ. The CDR3 consists of 15 residues. V trimming: 4 bases; J trimming: 2 bases; junction bases outside the gene matches: 3. The CDR3 DNA sequence: TGTGCCAGCAGCTCACTAGCGGGGTTCACAGATACGCAGTATTTT. The encoded protein is CASSSLAGFTDTQYF.

The gene calls are TRBV6-6 and TRBJ1-2; TRBD1 matches 8 bases. V was pared by 2 bases and J by 6 bases, with 8 bases of the junction left unmatched. The CDR3 length is 15 residues. Germline CDR1 reads MNHNY; CDR2 reads SVGAGI (reference sequence). CDR3 region: CASSYEARGLDGYTF. CDR3 DNA sequence: TGTGCCAGCAGTTACGAGGCCAGGGGGCTAGATGGCTACACCTTC.